This T cell receptor (beta chain) was retrieved from a study of blood T cell repertoires in COVID-19. Study summary: Sites across the United States, Italy and Spain contributed samples from acute and convalescent COVID-19. PBMCs, B-cell-depleted T cells, or T cells provided the cDNA or gDNA that made up the material.

The V and J ends lost 0 bases and 5 bases respectively, with 20 bases between them. Looked up from germline, CDR1 is SGHNT and CDR2 is YYREEE (reference sequence). This CDR3 comprises 18 residues. Per the original methods: Researchers report that nucleated cell counts were estimated from reference gene primer amplification. Generated by immunoSEQ multiplex PCR, the TCRdb table keeps only in-frame clones and is missing some. V and J calls and clone size come straight from that table; D and trimming were deduced from the DNA. The sample yields some 300,000 clones, around 90% seen once. V usage is TRBV5-4 and J usage is TRBJ2-2; possible D gene TRBD1, 5 bases. The sequencing sample was made of peripheral blood. The TCR was taken from a man younger than 35 with active or convalescent COVID-19. The CDR3 is CASSLANQGASSTGELFF. DNA of the CDR3: TGTGCCAGCAGCTTGGCCAATCAGGGTGCCTCCTCAACCGGGGAGCTGTTTTTT.